This entry lists 18 T cell receptor beta chains sequenced from one sample in a study of T cell responses to AZD1222 COVID-19 vaccine. Here immunoSEQ multiplex PCR was the method, and the copy in TCRdb shows in-frame clones only, minus some. The sample includes approximately 110,000 clones, roughly 90% of them seen just once. The sequencing here drew on peripheral blood, taken on day 0 of AZD1222 vaccination. The receptors originated from an adult in good health.

This chain uses TRBV18 with TRBJ1-2; D is unresolved. The CDR3 contains 14 residues. Germline CDR1 and CDR2: KGHSH and LQKENI. Trimming cost V 1 base and J 7 bases, with 13 bases left between them. The chain's CDR3 is CASSPQADIGGYTF. The CDR3 bases are TGTGCCAGCTCACCACAGGCCGACATCGGTGGCTACACCTTC.

J is TRBJ1-1 and V is TRBV11-2, with D unresolved. Germline V CDR1 and CDR2: SGHAT, FQNNGV. Between the trimmed V and J ends, which lost 1 base and 5 bases, there was a span of 8 bases. This CDR3 comprises 13 residues. The CDR3 loop is CASSLVAGTEAFF. Written as DNA, the CDR3 is TGTGCCAGCAGCTTAGTGGCCGGTACTGAAGCTTTCTTT.

This chain joins TRBV7-9 and TRBJ2-1, with TRBD1 identical over 10 bases. V lost 3 bases to trimming and J lost 2 bases; unmatched junction nucleotides: 1. The CDR3 sequence is 15 residues long. Germline loops: CDR1 SEHNR, CDR2 FQNEAQ (reference sequence). The CDR3 nucleotides are TGTGCCAGCAGCTTCGACAGGGGGCCCTACAATGAGCAGTTCTTC. Translating it yields CASSFDRGPYNEQFF. Looking up the rest from reference TRBV7-9 and TRBJ2-1 gives the full variable domain: DTGVSQNPRHKITKRGQNVTFRCDPISEHNRLYWYRQTLGQGPEFLTYFQNEAQLEKSRLLSDRFSAERPKGSFSTLEIQRTEQGDSAMYLCASSFDRGPYNEQFFGPGTRLTVL.

This chain joins TRBV7-2 and TRBJ1-6; unclear D gene. V dropped 6 bases and J dropped 2 bases, with 5 bases sitting between them. CDR3 size: 13 residues. Germline loops: CDR1 SGHTA, CDR2 FQGNSA. DNA for the CDR3: TGTGCCAGCAGTCCGACCTATAATTCACCCCTCCACTTT. Its protein product is CASSPTYNSPLHF.

The chain is built from TRBV9 and TRBJ1-2; perhaps TRBD1 as D (6 bases). V lost 0 bases and J 1 base, leaving 19 bases between the germline ends. There are 18 residues in the CDR3. Germline V CDR1 and CDR2: SGDLS, YYNGEE. In DNA, the CDR3 is TGTGCCAGCAGCGTAGTTTTTGACGACAGGATGAATAACTATGGCTACACCTTC. Its protein is CASSVVFDDRMNNYGYTF.

V usage is TRBV21-1 and J usage is TRBJ1-2; TRBD1, as called in the table, went unchecked against the DNA. TRBV21-1 is a documented pseudogene. The length of the CDR3 is 14 residues. This CDR3 reads CARGQRKFNYGYTF. CDR3 nucleotides: TGTGCCAGGGGACAGCGCAAATTCAACTATGGCTACACCTTC.

The chain recombines TRBV28 with TRBJ1-5; D remains unclear. V was cut by 5 bases and J by 7 bases, with 9 bases left in between. This CDR3 contains 12 residues. CDR1 and CDR2 from the germline V gene are MDHEN and SYDVKM. The CDR3 loop is CASSTVRQPQHF. The CDR3 DNA sequence: TGTGCCAGCAGTACCGTGAGGCAGCCCCAGCATTTT.

This clone was seen more than once but under ten times. The chain couples TRBV2 to TRBJ1-4; TRBD1 is a possible D gene (6 bases). Deletions cut 1 base from V and 1 base from J, with 7 bases between. CDR3 length: 15 residues. The germline V gene encodes CDR1 SNHLY and CDR2 FYNNEI. CDR3: CASSEEGGTNEKLFF. The CDR3, as DNA: TGTGCCAGCAGTGAAGAAGGGGGAACTAATGAAAAACTGTTTTTT.

J is TRBJ2-5 and V is TRBV30; TRBD2 might be the D (5 bases). V was shortened by 3 bases and J by 4 bases, with 12 bases between the two germline ends. The germline V gene has CDR1 GTSNPN and CDR2 SVGIG (reference sequence). The CDR3 has 13 residues. CDR3 DNA: TGTGCCTGGAGGGGGATGAGGGCAGAGACCCAGTACTTC. Translated, it gives CAWRGMRAETQYF.

This clone came up once. The chain combines TRBV7-3 with TRBJ2-1; D unresolved. The germline V and J ends were trimmed by 0 bases and 4 bases, with 4 bases remaining between them. Germline CDR1 reads SGHTA; CDR2 reads FQGTGA. CDR3 length equals 13 residues. CDR3: CASSLTGYNEQFF. DNA for the CDR3: TGTGCCAGCAGCTTAACGGGATACAATGAGCAGTTCTTC.

The CDR3 sequence: CASSLAGLAGVGTGELFF. CDR3 sequence (DNA): TGTGCCAGCAGCTTAGCGGGACTAGCGGGAGTGGGGACCGGGGAGCTGTTTTTT. V usage is TRBV7-2 and J usage is TRBJ2-2; 14 nucleotides agree with TRBD2. In germline, CDR1 is SGHTA, CDR2 FQGNSA. The trim removed 0 bases at V and 5 bases at J, leaving 5 bases unmatched. The CDR3 has 18 residues.

This chain links TRBV6-5 with TRBJ2-1, with D perhaps matching TRBD2 (7 bases). The V gene lost 0 bases and the J gene lost 12 bases, with 21 bases spanning the gap. CDR1 is MNHEY and CDR2 is SVGAGI in the germline V gene. The CDR3 has 16 residues. CDR3 amino acids: CASSYSSQGRAGGQFF. CDR3 coding DNA: TGTGCCAGCAGTTACTCGAGTCAGGGGAGGGCCGGAGGGCAGTTCTTC.

This chain links TRBV19 with TRBJ2-3; D perhaps matches TRBD1 (6 bases). Trimming shortened V by 7 bases and J by 6 bases, and 11 bases separated the two germline ends. CDR1 is LNHDA, CDR2 SQIVND, per germline (reference sequence). The CDR3 sequence is 12 residues long. CDR3 sequence (DNA): TGTGCCAGTAACTTGAGGGGGGATACGCAGTATTTT. Translating it yields CASNLRGDTQYF.

The sample holds a few counts of this clone. The chain recombines TRBV19 with TRBJ1-3; D remains ambiguous. The ends were cut back, 5 bases at V and 0 bases at J, with 11 bases in the middle. This CDR3 is 15 amino acids long. Germline V gives CDR1 LNHDA, CDR2 SQIVND (reference sequence). The CDR3 sequence is CASSRLPGSGNTIYF. In nucleotides, the CDR3 is TGTGCCAGTAGTCGACTGCCAGGCTCTGGAAACACCATATATTTT. The full variable domain, with the rest looked up from reference TRBV19 and TRBJ1-3, is DGGITQSPKYLFRKEGQNVTLSCEQNLNHDAMYWYRQDPGQGLRLIYYSQIVNDFQKGDIAEGYSVSREKKESFPLTVTSAQKNPTAFYLCASSRLPGSGNTIYFGEGSWLTVV.

V is TRBV18 and J is TRBJ1-5; possible D gene TRBD1, 6 bases. V shed 5 bases and J shed 4 bases, with 15 bases lying between them. Germline CDR1 KGHSH, CDR2 LQKENI. The CDR3 runs to 15 residues. The CDR3 region is CASSETGTLNQPQHF. For the CDR3, the DNA is TGTGCCAGCTCAGAAACCGGGACACTTAATCAGCCCCAGCATTTT.

V usage is TRBV10-3 and J usage is TRBJ1-2; D might be TRBD1 (5 bases). V lost 2 bases and J 11 bases, leaving 15 bases between the germline ends. CDR3 length: 13 amino acids. Looked up from germline, CDR1 is ENHRY and CDR2 is SYGVKD. The CDR3 DNA follows: TGTGCCATCAGTGAGCCGGACAAGGTGCGGTACACCTTC. Translation gives CAISEPDKVRYTF.

The chain links TRBV11-2 to TRBJ1-4; perhaps TRBD1 as D (6 bases). This CDR3 has 18 amino acids. The V end was cut by 1 base, the J end by 2 bases, with 17 bases between. The germline gives CDR1 SGHAT, CDR2 FQNNGV. The chain's CDR3 is CASSLGRLGGQTNEKLFF. For the CDR3, the DNA is TGTGCCAGCAGCTTAGGGCGCTTGGGGGGCCAGACTAATGAAAAACTGTTTTTT.

In its sample, this clone was seen a few times. This chain uses TRBV29-1 with TRBJ2-7; D may be TRBD2 (6 bases). From germline, CDR1 is SQVTM and CDR2 ANQGSEA. This CDR3 is built from 14 residues. V was pared by 3 bases and J by 1 base, with 13 bases between. The CDR3 coding sequence is TGCAGCGTTGAGGAGGGAGCGCAGTCCTACGAGCAGTACTTC. It translates to CSVEEGAQSYEQYF.